This note documents a single T cell receptor beta chain sequence. The antigen is undetermined. The entry originates in a study of identifying expanded T cells in peripheral blood. Healthy donors had no documented immune events, such as infections, while sampled. TCRdb's table, derived via immunoSEQ multiplex PCR, lists solely in-frame clones and lacks some. Here the sample spans under 150,000 clones, approximately 86% being singletons. Study-wide results and limits: Variance in clone template counts between approximately two-week samples significantly increased with total template count across all healthy donors. Approximately 1.1 clones differed between technical replicates, versus around 15 and 19 over time.

The TCR originated in a person aged 18-70 years in good health. The sample consisted of blood.

The CDR3 is CASSEGDREAFF. The CDR3 DNA reads TGTGCCAGCAGCGAGGGGGACAGGGAAGCTTTCTTT. This chain links TRBV9 with TRBJ1-1; 8 nucleotides align to TRBD1. Looked up from germline, CDR1 is SGDLS and CDR2 is YYNGEE. CDR3 length: 12 residues. V dropped 3 bases and J dropped 8; count of bases not matched to a gene: 3.